These T cell receptor beta chains were read from a single sample in a study of T-cell reconstitution after alpha-beta-depleted transplantation in children. TCRdb ran MiXCR on the PCR reads and lists one entry per CDR3 protein. The sample consists of roughly 200,000 distinct CDR3 sequences, about 8.2% of them appearing once. The source material was PBMCs, mostly from graft donor cells, sampled 360 days after TCRalphabeta/CD19-depleted stem cell transplant. The receptors were sampled from a male patient between 2 and 10 years old who had a stem cell transplant for acute myeloid leukemia, so the T cells may come from the graft donor. Each CDR3 is given with its conserved first and last residue. Each record gives: V gene, CDR3 protein.

>TRBV4-3
CASSQDPRGRETQYF
>TRBV7-2
CASSSGLAGLGYEQYF
>TRBV20-1
CSASAQKYQETQYF
>TRBV12-3/TRBV12-4
CASSNTGGPKNIQYF
>TRBV12-3/TRBV12-4
CASSLAGRSGANVLTF
>TRBV21-1
CASSKPPGELFF
>TRBV2
CATSWTSGGAFSYNEQFF
>TRBV29-1
CSVNLGADYEQYF
>TRBV7-2
CASSLLQLATNEKLFF
>TRBV7-2
CASSLALSGRAGDTQYF
>TRBV5-1
CASSLVGTSHLQETQYF
>TRBV29-1
CSVEGDRRETQYF
>TRBV12-3/TRBV12-4
CASSGSSALNEQFF
>TRBV29-1
CSVTGTSGSSYNEQFF
>TRBV5-1
CASSLGSGPRETQYF
>TRBV12-3/TRBV12-4
CASSPGQGKSTNEKLFF
>TRBV6-4
CASSELAFDTQYF
>TRBV12-3/TRBV12-4
CASRDRVFTEAFF
>TRBV25-1
CASSEPGTGTYGYTF
>TRBV11-2
CASSQPGETQYF